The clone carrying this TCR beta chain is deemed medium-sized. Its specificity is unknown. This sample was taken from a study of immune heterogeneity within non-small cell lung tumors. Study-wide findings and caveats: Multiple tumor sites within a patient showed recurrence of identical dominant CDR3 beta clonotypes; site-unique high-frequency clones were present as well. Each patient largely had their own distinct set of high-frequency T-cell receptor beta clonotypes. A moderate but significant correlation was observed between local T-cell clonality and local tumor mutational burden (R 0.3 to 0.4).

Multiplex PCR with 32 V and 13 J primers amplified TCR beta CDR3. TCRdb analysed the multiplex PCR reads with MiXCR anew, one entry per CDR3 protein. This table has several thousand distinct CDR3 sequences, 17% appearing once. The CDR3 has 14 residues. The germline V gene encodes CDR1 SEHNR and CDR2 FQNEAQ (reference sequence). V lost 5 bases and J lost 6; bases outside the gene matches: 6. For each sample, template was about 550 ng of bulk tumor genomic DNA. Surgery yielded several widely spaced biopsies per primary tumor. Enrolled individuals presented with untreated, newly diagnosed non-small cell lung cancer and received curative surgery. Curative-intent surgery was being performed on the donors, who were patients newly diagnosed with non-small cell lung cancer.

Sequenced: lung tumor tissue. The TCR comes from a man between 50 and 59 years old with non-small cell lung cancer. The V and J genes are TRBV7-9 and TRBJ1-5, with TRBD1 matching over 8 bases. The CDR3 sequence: CASSADRGAQPQHF. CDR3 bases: TGTGCCAGCAGCGCTGACAGGGGTGCTCAGCCCCAGCATTTT.